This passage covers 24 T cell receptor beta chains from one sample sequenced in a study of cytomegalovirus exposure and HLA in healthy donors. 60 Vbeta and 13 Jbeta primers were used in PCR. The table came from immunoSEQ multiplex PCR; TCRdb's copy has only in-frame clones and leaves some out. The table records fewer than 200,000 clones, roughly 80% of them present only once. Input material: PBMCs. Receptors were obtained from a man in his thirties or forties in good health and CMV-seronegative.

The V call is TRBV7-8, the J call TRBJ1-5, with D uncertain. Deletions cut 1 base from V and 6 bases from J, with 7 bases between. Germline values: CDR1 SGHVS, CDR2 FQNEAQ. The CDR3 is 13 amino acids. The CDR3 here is CASSLEAVQPQHF. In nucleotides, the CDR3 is TGTGCCAGCAGCTTAGAAGCGGTTCAGCCCCAGCATTTT.

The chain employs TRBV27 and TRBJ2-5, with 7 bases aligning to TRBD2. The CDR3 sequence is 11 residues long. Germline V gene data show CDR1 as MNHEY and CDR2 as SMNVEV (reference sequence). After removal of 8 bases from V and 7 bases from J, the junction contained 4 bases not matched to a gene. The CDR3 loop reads CASGPGGTQYF. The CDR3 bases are TGTGCCAGCGGGCCGGGGGGGACCCAGTACTTC.

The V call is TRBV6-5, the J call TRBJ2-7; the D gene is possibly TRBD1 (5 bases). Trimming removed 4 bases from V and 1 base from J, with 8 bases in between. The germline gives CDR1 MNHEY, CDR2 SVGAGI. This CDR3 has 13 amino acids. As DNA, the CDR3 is TGTGCCAGCAGTTGGGGCGGTTCCTACGAGCAGTACTTC. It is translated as CASSWGGSYEQYF.

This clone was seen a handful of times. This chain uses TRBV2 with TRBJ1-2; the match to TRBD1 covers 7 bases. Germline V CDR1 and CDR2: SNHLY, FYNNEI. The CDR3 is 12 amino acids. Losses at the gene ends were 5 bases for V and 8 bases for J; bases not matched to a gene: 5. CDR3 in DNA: TGTGCCAGCAGTTTTGACAGGGCCGGCTACACCTTC. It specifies CASSFDRAGYTF.

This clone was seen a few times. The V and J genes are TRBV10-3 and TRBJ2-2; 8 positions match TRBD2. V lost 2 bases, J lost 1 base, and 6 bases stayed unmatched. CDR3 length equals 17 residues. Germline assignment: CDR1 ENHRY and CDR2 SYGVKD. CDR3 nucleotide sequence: TGTGCCATCAGTGAGCTCAGCAGCGGGAGGAACACCGGGGAGCTGTTTTTT. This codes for CAISELSSGRNTGELFF.

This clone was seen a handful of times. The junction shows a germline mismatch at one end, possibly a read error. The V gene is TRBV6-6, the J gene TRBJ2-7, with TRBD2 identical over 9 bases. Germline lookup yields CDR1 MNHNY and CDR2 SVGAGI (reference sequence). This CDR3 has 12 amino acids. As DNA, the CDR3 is TGTGCCAGCGGGACTGATAGCGGGAGAAGGGACTTC. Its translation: CASGTDSGRRDF.

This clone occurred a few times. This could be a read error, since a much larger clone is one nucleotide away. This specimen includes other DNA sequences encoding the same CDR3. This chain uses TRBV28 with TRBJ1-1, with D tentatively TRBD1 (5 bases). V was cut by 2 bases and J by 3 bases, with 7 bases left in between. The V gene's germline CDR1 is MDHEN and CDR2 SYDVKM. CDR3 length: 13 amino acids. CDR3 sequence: CASSLRGYTEAFF. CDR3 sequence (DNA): TGTGCCAGCAGTTTACGGGGGTACACTGAAGCTTTCTTT. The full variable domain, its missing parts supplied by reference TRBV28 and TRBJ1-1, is DVKVTQSSRYLVKRTGEKVFLECVQDMDHENMFWYRQDPGLGLRLIYFSYDVKMKEKGDIPEGYSVSREKKERFSLILESASTNQTSMYLCASSLRGYTEAFFGQGTRLTVV.

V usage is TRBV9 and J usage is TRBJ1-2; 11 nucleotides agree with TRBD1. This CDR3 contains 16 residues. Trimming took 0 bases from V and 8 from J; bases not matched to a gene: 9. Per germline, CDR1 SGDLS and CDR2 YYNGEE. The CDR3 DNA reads TGTGCCAGCAGCGTAGTGGCAGGACAGGGGGCATCCGGCTACACCTTC. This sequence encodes CASSVVAGQGASGYTF.

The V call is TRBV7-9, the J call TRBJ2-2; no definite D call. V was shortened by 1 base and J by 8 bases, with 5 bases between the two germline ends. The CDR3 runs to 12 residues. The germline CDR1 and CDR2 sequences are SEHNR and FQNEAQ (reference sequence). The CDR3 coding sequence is TGTGCCAGCAGCTTAGAGCTGGGGGAGCTGTTTTTT. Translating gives CASSLELGELFF.

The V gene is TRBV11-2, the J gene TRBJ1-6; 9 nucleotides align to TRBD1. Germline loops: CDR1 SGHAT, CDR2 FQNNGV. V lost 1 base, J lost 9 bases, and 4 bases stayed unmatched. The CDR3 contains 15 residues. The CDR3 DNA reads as TGTGCCAGCAGCTTAGGACAGGGGGAACGTTCACCCCTCCACTTT. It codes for CASSLGQGERSPLHF.

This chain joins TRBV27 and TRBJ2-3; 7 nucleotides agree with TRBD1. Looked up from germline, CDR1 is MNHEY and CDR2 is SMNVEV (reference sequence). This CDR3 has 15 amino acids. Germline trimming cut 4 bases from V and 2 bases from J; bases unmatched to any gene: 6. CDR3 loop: CASSSRQGITDTQYF. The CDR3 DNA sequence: TGTGCCAGCAGTTCGCGACAGGGTATCACAGATACGCAGTATTTT.

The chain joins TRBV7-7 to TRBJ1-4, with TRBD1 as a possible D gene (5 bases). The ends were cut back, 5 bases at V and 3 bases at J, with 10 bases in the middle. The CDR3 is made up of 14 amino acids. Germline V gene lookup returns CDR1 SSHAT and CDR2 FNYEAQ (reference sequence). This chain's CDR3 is CASSPGGPNEKLFF. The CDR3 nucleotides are TGTGCCAGCAGCCCCGGGGGACCTAATGAAAAACTGTTTTTT.

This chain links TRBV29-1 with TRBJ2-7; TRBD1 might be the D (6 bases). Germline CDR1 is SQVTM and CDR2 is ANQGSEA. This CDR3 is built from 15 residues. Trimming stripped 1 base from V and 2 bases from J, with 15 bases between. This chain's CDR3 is CSVEGRQGLPYEQYF. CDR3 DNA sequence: TGCAGCGTTGAAGGGCGGCAGGGGCTGCCCTACGAGCAGTACTTC.

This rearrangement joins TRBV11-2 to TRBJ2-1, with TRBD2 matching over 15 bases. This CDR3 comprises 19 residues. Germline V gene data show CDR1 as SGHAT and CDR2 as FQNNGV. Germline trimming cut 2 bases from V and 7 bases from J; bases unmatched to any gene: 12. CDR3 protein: CASSLLWRTSGGAGNEQFF. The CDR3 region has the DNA TGTGCCAGCAGCTTACTGTGGCGGACTAGCGGGGGGGCTGGGAATGAGCAGTTCTTC.

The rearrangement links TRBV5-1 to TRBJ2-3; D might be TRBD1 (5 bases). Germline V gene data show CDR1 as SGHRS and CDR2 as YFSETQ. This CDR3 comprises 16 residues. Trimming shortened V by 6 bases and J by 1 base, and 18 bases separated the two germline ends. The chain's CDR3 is CASTILGVPGTDTQYF. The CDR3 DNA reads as TGCGCCAGCACCATCTTAGGGGTTCCAGGCACAGATACGCAGTATTTT.

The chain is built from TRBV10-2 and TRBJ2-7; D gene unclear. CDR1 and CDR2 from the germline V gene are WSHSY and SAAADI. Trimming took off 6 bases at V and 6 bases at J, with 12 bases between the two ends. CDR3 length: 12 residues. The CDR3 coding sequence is TGCGCCAGCAGCGCGGTCGTCTTCGAGCAGTACTTC. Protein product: CASSAVVFEQYF.

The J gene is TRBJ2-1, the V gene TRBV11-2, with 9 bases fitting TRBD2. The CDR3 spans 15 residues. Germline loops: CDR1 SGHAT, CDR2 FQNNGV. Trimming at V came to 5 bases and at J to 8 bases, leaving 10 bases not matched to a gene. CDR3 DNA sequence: TGTGCCAGCAGCCCAGGGGCGGGAGGGCCCCATGAGCAGTTCTTC. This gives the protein CASSPGAGGPHEQFF.

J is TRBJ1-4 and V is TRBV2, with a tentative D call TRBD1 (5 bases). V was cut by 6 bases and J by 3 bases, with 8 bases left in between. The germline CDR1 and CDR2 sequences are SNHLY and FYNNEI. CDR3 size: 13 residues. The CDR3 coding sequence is TGTGCCAGCAGGGGGCTCGCTAATGAAAAACTGTTTTTT. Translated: CASRGLANEKLFF. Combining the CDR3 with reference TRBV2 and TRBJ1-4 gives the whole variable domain EPEVTQTPSHQVTQMGQEVILRCVPISNHLYFYWYRQILGQKVEFLVSFYNNEISEKSEIFDDQFSVERPDGSNFTLKIRSTKLEDSAMYFCASRGLANEKLFFGSGTQLSVL.

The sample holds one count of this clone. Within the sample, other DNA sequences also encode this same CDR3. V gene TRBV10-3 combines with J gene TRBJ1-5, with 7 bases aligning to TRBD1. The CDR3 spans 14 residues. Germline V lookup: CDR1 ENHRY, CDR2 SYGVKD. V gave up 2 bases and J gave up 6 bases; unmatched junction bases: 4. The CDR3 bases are TGTGCCATCAGTGAGGACAGGGAGATTCAGCCCCAGCATTTT. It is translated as CAISEDREIQPQHF.

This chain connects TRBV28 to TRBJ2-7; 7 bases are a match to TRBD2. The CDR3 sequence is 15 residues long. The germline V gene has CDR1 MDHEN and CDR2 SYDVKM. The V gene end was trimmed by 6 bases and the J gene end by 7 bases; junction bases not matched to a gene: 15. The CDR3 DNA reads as TGTGCCAGCAGCTCCGCGCTAGCGGTCTACGAGGAGCAGTACTTC. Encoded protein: CASSSALAVYEEQYF.

Here the CDR3 DNA reads TGTGCCTGGAGTGTAGGTCCTCATGAGGGCTTAGCGGGAGGAACCCACAATGAGCAGTTCTTC. Translated, it gives CAWSVGPHEGLAGGTHNEQFF. The chain joins TRBV30 to TRBJ2-1; TRBD2 matches 10 bases. Looked up from germline, CDR1 is GTSNPN and CDR2 is SVGIG (reference sequence). With 0 bases clipped from V and 5 bases from J, the junction kept 22 bases outside the gene matches. CDR3 length: 21 residues.

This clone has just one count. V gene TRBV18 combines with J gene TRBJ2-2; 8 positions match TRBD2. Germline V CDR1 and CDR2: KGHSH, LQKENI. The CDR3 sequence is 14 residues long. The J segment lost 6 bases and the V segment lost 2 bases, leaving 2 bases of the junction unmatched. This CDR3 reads CASSPASGSGELFF. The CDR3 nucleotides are TGTGCCAGCTCACCAGCTAGCGGGTCCGGGGAGCTGTTTTTT.

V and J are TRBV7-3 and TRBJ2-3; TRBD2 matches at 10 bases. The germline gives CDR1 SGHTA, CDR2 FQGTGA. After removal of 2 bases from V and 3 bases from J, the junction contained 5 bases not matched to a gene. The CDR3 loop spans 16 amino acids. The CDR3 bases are TGTGCCAGCAGCTTACAAAGCGGGGGGGCGACAGATACGCAGTATTTT. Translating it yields CASSLQSGGATDTQYF.

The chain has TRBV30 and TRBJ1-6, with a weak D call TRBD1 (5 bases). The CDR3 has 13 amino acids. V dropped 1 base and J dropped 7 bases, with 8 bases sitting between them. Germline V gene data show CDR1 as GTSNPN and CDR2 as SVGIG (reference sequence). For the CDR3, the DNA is TGTGCCTGGAGTGAACAGGAAAATTCACCCCTCCACTTT. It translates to CAWSEQENSPLHF.